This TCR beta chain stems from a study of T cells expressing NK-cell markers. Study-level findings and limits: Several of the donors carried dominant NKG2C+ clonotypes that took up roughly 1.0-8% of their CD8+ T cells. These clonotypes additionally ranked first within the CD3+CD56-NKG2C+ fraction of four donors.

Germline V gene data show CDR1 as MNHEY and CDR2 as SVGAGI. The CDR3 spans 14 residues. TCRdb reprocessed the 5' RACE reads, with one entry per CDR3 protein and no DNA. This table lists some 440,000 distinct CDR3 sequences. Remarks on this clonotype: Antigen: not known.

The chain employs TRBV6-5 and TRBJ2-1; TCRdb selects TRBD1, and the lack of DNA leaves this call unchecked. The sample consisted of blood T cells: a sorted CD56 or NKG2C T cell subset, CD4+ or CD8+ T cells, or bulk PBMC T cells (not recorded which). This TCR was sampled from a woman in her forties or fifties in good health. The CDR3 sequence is CASSYTGAYNEQFF.